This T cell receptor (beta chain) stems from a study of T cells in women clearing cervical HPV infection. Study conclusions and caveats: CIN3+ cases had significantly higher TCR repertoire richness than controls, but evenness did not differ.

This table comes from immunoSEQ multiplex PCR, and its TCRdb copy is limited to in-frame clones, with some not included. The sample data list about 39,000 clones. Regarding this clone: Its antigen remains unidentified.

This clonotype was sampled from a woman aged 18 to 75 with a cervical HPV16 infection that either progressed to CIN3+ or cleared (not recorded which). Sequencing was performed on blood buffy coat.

The chain's CDR3 is CASSMSAGGSEQYF. The CDR3 DNA, read in part, is TGTGCCAGTAGTATGTCGGCAGGGGGTAGCGAG. The chain combines TRBV19 with TRBJ2-7; 7 nucleotides align to TRBD1. The CDR3 end falls 3 residues outside the read, so it is completed with the germline J gene. V lost 3 bases to trimming and J lost 6 bases; unmatched junction nucleotides: 8. The CDR3 loop spans 14 amino acids. Germline lookup yields CDR1 LNHDA and CDR2 SQIVND (reference sequence).